The 3 T cell receptor beta chains reported below all come from one sample, sequenced in a study of cytomegalovirus exposure and HLA in healthy donors listed by TCRdb under 2017. Library preparation used the immunoSEQ multiplex PCR assay. For the multiplex PCR, a mixture combining 60 forward primers for TCR Vbeta segments and 13 reverse primers for TCR Jbeta segments was used. The source is immuneACCESS, and TCRdb retained only in-frame sequences with V and J called. Part of the clones is not carried over; for the studies checked, unresolved V genes explain less than half of this, and the remainder is unexplained. The sample table records under 200,000 clones; 65% to 85% of these occur just once. The ten largest account for under 2.5% of the sample. Source material: PBMCs. These receptors were collected from a man aged 55-75 years in good health and CMV-seronegative.

CDR3 coding DNA: TGTGCCATCAGTGACTTGGGCAGGGCAGATGGCTACACCTTC. The encoded protein is CAISDLGRADGYTF. This sequence joins TRBV10-3 and TRBJ1-2; D possibly corresponds to TRBD1 (5 bases). Deletions cut 3 bases from V and 6 bases from J, with 14 bases between. Looked up from germline, CDR1 is ENHRY and CDR2 is SYGVKD. The CDR3 is made up of 14 amino acids.

This clone showed up just a few times. V is TRBV9 and J is TRBJ2-7; no firm D call. This CDR3 is 14 amino acids long. V was cut by 0 bases and J by 2 bases, with 9 bases left in between. CDR1 SGDLS and CDR2 YYNGEE come from the germline V gene. DNA of the CDR3: TGTGCCAGCAGCGTAGATTCTCTAACCTACGAGCAGTACTTC. Protein sequence: CASSVDSLTYEQYF.

CDR3 sequence (DNA): TGTGCCAGCAGCGGGAGCGGGAGTGGGGTGCAGTACTTC. Its translation is CASSGSGSGVQYF. The gene calls are TRBV7-3 and TRBJ2-7; 8 bases map to TRBD2. This CDR3 contains 13 residues. Germline loops: CDR1 SGHTA, CDR2 FQGTGA. V dropped 5 bases and J dropped 9; count of bases not matched to a gene: 9.